This T cell receptor (beta chain) was sequenced for a study of control samples from healthy donors and cancer patients. The assay was immunoSEQ multiplex PCR, and TCRdb's table has in-frame clones only and misses some. The sample contains about 55,000 clones, 88% of which appear only once. What was sequenced was blood. This receptor was obtained from a man aged 50 to 60 in good health.

The CDR3 DNA reads as TGTGCCAGCAGCTTAGTAGGTTCCCGTGAGCAGTTCTTC. This translates into CASSLVGSREQFF. The chain uses TRBV7-9 and TRBJ2-1; D is ambiguous. The CDR3 has 13 amino acids. CDR1 is SEHNR, CDR2 FQNEAQ, per germline (reference sequence). Trimming shortened V by 1 base and J by 9 bases, and 10 bases separated the two germline ends. The variable domain in full, with the rest retrieved from reference TRBV7-9 and TRBJ2-1, is DTGVSQNPRHKITKRGQNVTFRCDPISEHNRLYWYRQTLGQGPEFLTYFQNEAQLEKSRLLSDRFSAERPKGSFSTLEIQRTEQGDSAMYLCASSLVGSREQFFGPGTRLTVL.